What follows describes a single T cell receptor beta chain. Extraction also yielded germline DNA, while blood RNA was obtained from unsorted whole blood. Peripheral blood, 3.5 to 4 milliliters, was collected prior to surgery. Total RNA (roughly 0.45 ug) served as template for TCR beta cDNA synthesis primed by a constant-region primer. Employing slightly modified ARM-PCR, three nested multiplex PCR rounds were run, and these gave rise to the TCR beta libraries. For approximately 11 cycles apiece, the opening two PCR rounds ran with TRBV1-TRBV30 forward primers and a C-beta reverse primer. TCRdb passed the multiplex PCR reads through MiXCR, listing each CDR3 protein once. The repertoire includes fewer than 350,000 distinct CDR3 sequences, about 65% of them detected once, and 5% to 6.5% sits in the top ten. Looked up from germline, CDR1 is MDHEN and CDR2 is SYDVKM. V was clipped by 6 bases and J by 5 bases, with 15 bases between them. CDR3 size: 14 residues.

The source of the sample is a study of tumor-infiltrating lymphocytes in primary liver carcinoma. The sample was peripheral blood. The chain joins TRBV28 to TRBJ2-3; D unresolved. This receptor was identified in a middle-aged man with primary liver carcinoma and hepatitis B virus infection. As DNA, the CDR3 is TGTGCCAGCAGCCTTGAGGTCCTCTTAGATACGCAGTATTTT. Amino acids: CASSLEVLLDTQYF.